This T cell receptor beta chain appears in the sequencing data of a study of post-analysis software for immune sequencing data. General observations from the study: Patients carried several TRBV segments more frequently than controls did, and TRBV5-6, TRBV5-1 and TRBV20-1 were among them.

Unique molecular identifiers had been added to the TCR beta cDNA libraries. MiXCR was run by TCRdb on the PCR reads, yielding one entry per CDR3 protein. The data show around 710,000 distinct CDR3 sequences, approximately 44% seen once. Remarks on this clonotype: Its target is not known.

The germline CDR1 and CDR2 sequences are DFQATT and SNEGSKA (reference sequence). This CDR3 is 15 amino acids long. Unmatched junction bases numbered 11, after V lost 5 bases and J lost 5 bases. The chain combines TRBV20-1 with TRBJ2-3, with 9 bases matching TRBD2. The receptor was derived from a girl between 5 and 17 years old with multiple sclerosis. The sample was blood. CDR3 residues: CSAPRAVAGEDTQYF. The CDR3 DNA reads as TGCAGTGCTCCCCGGGCGGTAGCGGGAGAAGATACGCAGTATTTT.